This entry describes one TCR beta chain. The sample holds one count of this clone. Its antigen target is currently unknown. Within one base of it there is no much larger clone, and no base qualities were kept. TCR CDR3 regions were amplified from genomic DNA by multiplex PCR using the deep immunoSEQ assay. Extracted genomic DNA from each cell subset was spread evenly across all wells of several immunoSEQ 96-well plates, with each plate serving as a replicate. For sorted subsets, approximately 190 ng genomic DNA, equal to 30,000 or so T cell genomes, was loaded into each replicate PCR. Purified libraries were measured with a Qubit 3.0 fluorometer, size-checked on a Bioanalyzer 2100, and measured again with the KAPA Library Quantification kit. Each immunoSEQ 96-well plate was sequenced on its own single-read 150-cycle Illumina NextSeq 550 flow cell. As for how the authors treated the data: Because the immunoSEQ output held only junctional sequences and lacked quality scores, the filtering could not match the filtering applied to full-length reads. Sequences were annotated with PyIR, a Python wrapper for IgBLAST v1.9, using IMGT germline references to assign V/J genes and CDR3. Reads were removed for weak V/J assignments (E-value above 1e-6), missing CDR3, stop codons, out-of-frame junctions, or ambiguous translated residues. V3J clonotypes were defined by identical inferred V gene, J gene, and CDR3 amino acid sequence. To compute the percentage overlap between repertoires, the number of shared unique clonotypes was divided by the size of the smaller repertoire. Repertoire richness was assessed with RTK rarefaction, the Chao1 estimator, and Recon v2.1 estimates of unobserved clonotypes. OLGA was used to compute generation probabilities for all TCRbeta clonotypes that the gDNA method yielded from four donors. Held by TCRdb, this immuneACCESS table contains in-frame sequences only and omits some clones. Under half of the omission traces to an unresolved V gene where checked; the cause of the rest is unknown. D and trimming were read from the DNA, whereas the V and J calls and clone size are those reported in that table. Here the sample has nearly 2 million clones; 85% to 95% occur a single time. 1% to 1.5% of the sample belongs to the ten largest clones.

CD8 naive samples were obtained by positive selection for CCR7 among CD45RO-negative cells, yielding a CD45RA+CCR7+ population from which TemRA cells were excluded. The donors were healthy, HIV-negative adults with no recently reported acute infections or vaccinations. Only Caucasian adults living in Nashville, Tennessee, USA were represented among the donors. Blood was collected by leukapheresis, and PBMCs were isolated by Ficoll-Histopaque density gradient centrifugation and then cryopreserved in liquid nitrogen vapor phase. Purity and quantity of every magnetically sorted T cell population were checked by analytical flow cytometry. From each sorted fraction, genomic DNA was isolated and quantified by UV absorbance on a Nanodrop 2000c. The data derive from a study of shared clonotypes between healthy human individuals (dated by TCRdb to 2020 to 2021). About the investigation overall: A few men and two women, aged 18 to 49 years, made up the cohort. To increase sequencing depth and limit assay-specific biases, TCR repertoire library preparation and sequencing were carried out by different laboratories using diverse techniques. The study deeply sequenced blood TCR repertoires of about 5 healthy adults to estimate repertoire size and the extent of clonotype sharing between individuals. Each donor's leukapheresis produced roughly between about 0.85 and 10 billion PBMCs. For each donor, three plates each were used for CD4 naive and CD4 memory, two plates were used for CD8 naive, and one plate was used for CD8 memory. Results and caveats for the whole study, not just this receptor: Sampling was restricted to blood, and TCR repertoires in tissues likely differ from the TCR repertoires found in blood. When a handful of donors were compared, the shared fraction of clonotypes was about 5.4% for naive CD4, 3.5% for naive CD8, about 2.5% for memory CD4, and around 0.4% for memory CD8. Even with the large sequencing depth, rarefaction of the sorted-subset datasets indicated that sequencing was incomplete. Clonotypes shared by all four sorted-subset donors showed higher generation probabilities than non-shared clonotypes. Based on pairwise subsampling, the degree of clonotype sharing among donors was expected to be affected by sequencing depth. Because the study included only a small number of donors, the genetic and exposure-history diversity represented was limited. Estimated clonotype richness was generally larger for naive than for memory subsets.

A distance of 17 bases separates the germline ends of V and J, which lose 4 bases and 6 bases respectively. CDR1 and CDR2 are read off the germline V gene as SGHRS and YFSETQ. The CDR3 goes from the cysteine to the phenylalanine over 15 residues. Of the read, only the CDR3 DNA is kept; its 45 bases are in frame from base 1. The sequencing input was naive CD8+ T cells sorted from blood. The cell subset or site label, read with the paper, signifies: CD45RA+CCR7+. The chain links TRBV5-1 with TRBJ1-5; TRBD1 is possibly the D segment (6 matching bases). The origin of this receptor is a man between 18 and 35 years old in good health. The CDR3 region reads CASSAGTLGSQPQHF. The nucleotide sequence is TGCGCCAGCAGCGCCGGGACACTAGGCTCTCAGCCCCAGCATTTT.